This T cell receptor (beta chain) derives from a study of CD8 T cells in ankylosing spondylitis. In its sample, this clonotype was seen a few times. Its antigen is unidentified. Notes on the study in general: It appeared that ankylosing spondylitis blood was characterized by a TCR beta motif of fewer than 10 highly homologous variants.

The V gene end was trimmed by 1 base and the J gene end by 1 base; junction bases not matched to a gene: 1. Germline CDR1 DFQATT, CDR2 SNEGSKA (reference sequence). CDR3 length equals 15 residues. The TCR beta libraries were generated through quantitative 5'-RACE incorporating molecular barcodes. TCRdb re-called the 5' RACE reads through MiXCR, storing one row per CDR3 protein. The sample lists some 840,000 distinct CDR3 sequences; over 9.5% were seen once. Sequencing was performed on blood, either unsorted or a sorted T cell fraction (not recorded which). This chain uses TRBV20-1 with TRBJ1-5; TRBD1 matches at 10 bases. The source of this sequence is a male donor with ankylosing spondylitis. The CDR3 loop reads CSARGDRGSNQPQHF. In nucleotides, the CDR3 is TGCAGTGCTAGAGGGGACAGGGGAAGCAATCAGCCCCAGCATTTT.